This record concerns one TCR beta chain sequence. The record originates from a study of blood T cell repertoires in COVID-19. Study overall: The samples span acute and convalescent COVID-19 from the United States, Italy and Spain. PBMCs, B-cell-depleted T cells, or T cells provided the cDNA or gDNA that made up the material.

Study processing details: Estimation of nucleated cell counts was performed using reference gene primer amplification. TCRdb's copy holds only in-frame clones and misses some; the assay was immunoSEQ multiplex PCR. Clone size and the V and J calls come from that table; the DNA yielded D and trimming. The data show about 150,000 clones, 70% to 90% seen once. CDR1 MNHNS and CDR2 SASEGT come from the germline V gene. The CDR3 contains 17 residues. V lost 0 bases to trimming and J lost 2 bases, with 11 bases between them. This receptor was taken from a woman between 70 and 85 years old with acute or convalescent COVID-19. The V and J genes are TRBV6-1 and TRBJ2-6; D is perhaps TRBD2 (5 bases). Sequenced sample: peripheral blood. The CDR3, as DNA: TGTGCCAGCAGTGAAGCGTCTGCGGGTCCTGGGGCCAACGTCCTGACTTTC. It encodes CASSEASAGPGANVLTF.